This TCR beta chain was recovered during a study of sequential checkpoint blockade in melanoma. The method was immunoSEQ multiplex PCR; TCRdb's version includes in-frame clones alone and lacks a portion of them. Of approximately 28,000 clones listed, 85% to 90% are singletons. As to treatment: randomized to nivolumab then ipilimumab (arm A) or the reverse (arm B). None of the patients previously received DNA-damaging chemotherapy. PBMC sorting kept live CD3+CD8+ cells without CD19 or CD56. Germline trimming cut 0 bases from V and 7 bases from J; bases unmatched to any gene: 6. CDR1 and CDR2 from the germline V gene are SGHDT and YYEEEE. The CDR3 spans 14 residues.

Sequenced here: CD8+ T cells sorted from blood (inferred from file names), sampled from a patient given nivolumab and ipilimumab in sequence. V gene TRBV5-6 combines with J gene TRBJ1-2, with 7 bases matching TRBD1. The sequence was collected from a human donor with melanoma. CDR3 in DNA: TGTGCCAGCAGCTTGGGGCAGGGGGTATTTGGCTACACCTTC. Protein product: CASSLGQGVFGYTF. Full variable domain (missing parts from reference TRBV5-6 and TRBJ1-2): DAGVTQSPTHLIKTRGQQVTLRCSPKSGHDTVSWYQQALGQGPQFIFQYYEEEERQRGNFPDRFSGHQFPNYSSELNVNALLLGDSALYLCASSLGQGVFGYTFGSGTRLTVV.